This T cell receptor (beta chain) was sequenced during a study of low-dose radiotherapy and immunotherapy resistance in tumors. This clonotype has ten or more counts. From germline, CDR1 is DFQATT and CDR2 SNEGSKA (reference sequence). Trimming removed 0 bases at V and 9 bases at J, with 22 bases between. The CDR3 length is 16 residues. cDNA synthesis used a TRAV/TRBV-specific primer set for both chains. Amplification of TCRs used a constant-region primer and V-primer adapter for 20 PCR cycles. TCRdb passed the reads through MiXCR, listing each CDR3 protein once. The sample carries roughly 36,000 distinct CDR3 sequences, 31% recorded once. Time point denoted: before trial treatment. In the RACIN dose-escalation trial, donors got nivolumab plus ipilimumab with aspirin, cyclophosphamide and radiotherapy.

J is TRBJ2-3 and V is TRBV20-1; D is possibly TRBD1 or TRBD2 (6 bases each). The sample consisted of PBMCs, taken before treatment. The sequence was obtained from a male donor with gallbladder cancer. CDR3 DNA sequence: TGCAGTGCTAGAGATTTTAATAGGGGGGCCGTAGACACGCAGTATTTT. It translates to CSARDFNRGAVDTQYF.